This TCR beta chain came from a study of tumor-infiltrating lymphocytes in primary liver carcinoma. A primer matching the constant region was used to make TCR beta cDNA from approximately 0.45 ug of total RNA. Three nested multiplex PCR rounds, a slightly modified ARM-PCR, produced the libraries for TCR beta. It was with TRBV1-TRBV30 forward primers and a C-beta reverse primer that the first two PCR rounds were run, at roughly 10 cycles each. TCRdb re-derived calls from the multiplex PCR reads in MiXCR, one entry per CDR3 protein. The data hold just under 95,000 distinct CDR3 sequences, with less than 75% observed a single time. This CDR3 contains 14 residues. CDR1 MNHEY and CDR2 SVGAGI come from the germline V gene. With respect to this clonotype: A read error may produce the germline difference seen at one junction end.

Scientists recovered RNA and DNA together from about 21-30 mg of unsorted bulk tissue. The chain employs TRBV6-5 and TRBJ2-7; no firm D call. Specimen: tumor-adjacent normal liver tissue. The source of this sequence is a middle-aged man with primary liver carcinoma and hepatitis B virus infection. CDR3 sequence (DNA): TGTGGCAGCAGCCGCGAGAATCGGCCAGGACCGCAGTACTTC. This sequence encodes CGSSRENRPGPQYF.